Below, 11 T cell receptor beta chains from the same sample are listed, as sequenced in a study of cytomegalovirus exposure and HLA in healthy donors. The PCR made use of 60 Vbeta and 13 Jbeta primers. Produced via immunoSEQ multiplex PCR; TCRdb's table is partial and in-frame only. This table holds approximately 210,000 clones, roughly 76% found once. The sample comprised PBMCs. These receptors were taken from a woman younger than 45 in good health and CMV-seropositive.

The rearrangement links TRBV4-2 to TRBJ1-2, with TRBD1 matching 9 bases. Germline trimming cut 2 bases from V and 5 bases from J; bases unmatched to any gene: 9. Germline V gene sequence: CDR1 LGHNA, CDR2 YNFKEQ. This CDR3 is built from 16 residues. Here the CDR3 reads CASSQPQGALGYGYTF. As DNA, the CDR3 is TGTGCCAGCAGCCAACCACAGGGGGCACTAGGATATGGCTACACCTTC.

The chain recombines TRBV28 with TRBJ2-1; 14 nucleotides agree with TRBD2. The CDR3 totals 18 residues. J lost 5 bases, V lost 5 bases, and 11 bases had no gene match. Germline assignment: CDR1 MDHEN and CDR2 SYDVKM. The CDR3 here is CASSPGLAGGRRDNEQFF. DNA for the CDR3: TGTGCCAGCAGTCCTGGACTAGCGGGGGGTCGGCGGGACAATGAGCAGTTCTTC.

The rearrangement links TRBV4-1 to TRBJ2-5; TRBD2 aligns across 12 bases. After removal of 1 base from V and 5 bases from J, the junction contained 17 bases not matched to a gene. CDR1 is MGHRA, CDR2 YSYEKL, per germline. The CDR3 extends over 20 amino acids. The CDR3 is CASSQAAGLAGPGASETQYF. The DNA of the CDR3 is TGCGCCAGCAGCCAAGCTGCGGGACTAGCGGGTCCCGGGGCGTCGGAGACCCAGTACTTC.

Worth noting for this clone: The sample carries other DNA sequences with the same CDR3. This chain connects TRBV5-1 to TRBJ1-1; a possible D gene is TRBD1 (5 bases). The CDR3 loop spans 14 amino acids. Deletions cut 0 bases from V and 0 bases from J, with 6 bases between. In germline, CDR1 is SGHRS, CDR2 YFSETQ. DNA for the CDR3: TGCGCCAGCAGCTTGGCAGGGATGAACACTGAAGCTTTCTTT. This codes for CASSLAGMNTEAFF.

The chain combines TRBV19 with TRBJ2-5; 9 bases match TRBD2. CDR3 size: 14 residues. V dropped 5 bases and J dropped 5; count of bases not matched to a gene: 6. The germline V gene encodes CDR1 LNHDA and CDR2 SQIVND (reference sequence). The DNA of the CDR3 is TGTGCCAGTAGTCGCGGGGGGGCACTGGAGACCCAGTACTTC. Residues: CASSRGGALETQYF.

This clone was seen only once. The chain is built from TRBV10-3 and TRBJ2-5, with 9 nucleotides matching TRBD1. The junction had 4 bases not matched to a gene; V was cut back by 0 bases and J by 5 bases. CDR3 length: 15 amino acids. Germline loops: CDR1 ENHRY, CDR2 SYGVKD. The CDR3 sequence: CAISESKQGAETQYF. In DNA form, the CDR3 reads TGTGCCATCAGTGAGTCGAAACAGGGGGCGGAGACCCAGTACTTC.

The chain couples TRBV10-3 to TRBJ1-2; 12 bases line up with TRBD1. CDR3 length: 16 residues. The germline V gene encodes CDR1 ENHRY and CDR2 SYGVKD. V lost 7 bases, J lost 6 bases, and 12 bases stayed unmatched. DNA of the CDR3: TGTGCCATCAAACATAACCGGGACAGGGGGCTCGATGGCTACACCTTC. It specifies CAIKHNRDRGLDGYTF.

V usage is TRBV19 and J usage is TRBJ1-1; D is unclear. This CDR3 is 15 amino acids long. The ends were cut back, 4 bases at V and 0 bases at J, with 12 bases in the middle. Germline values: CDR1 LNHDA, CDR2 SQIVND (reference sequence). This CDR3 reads CASSTNPTVNTEAFF. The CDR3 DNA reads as TGTGCCAGTAGTACGAACCCCACGGTGAACACTGAAGCTTTCTTT.

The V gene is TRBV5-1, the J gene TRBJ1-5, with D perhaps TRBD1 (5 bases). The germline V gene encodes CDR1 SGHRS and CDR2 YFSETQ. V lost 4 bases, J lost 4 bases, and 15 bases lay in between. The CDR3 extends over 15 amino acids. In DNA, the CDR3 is TGCGCCAGCAGCCCGGTTGGGGGGGGTAATCAGCCCCAGCATTTT. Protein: CASSPVGGGNQPQHF.

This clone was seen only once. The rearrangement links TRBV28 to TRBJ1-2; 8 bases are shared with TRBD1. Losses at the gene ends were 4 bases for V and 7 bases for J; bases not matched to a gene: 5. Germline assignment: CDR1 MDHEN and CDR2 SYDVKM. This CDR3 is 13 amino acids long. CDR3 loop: CASSSQGAPGYTF. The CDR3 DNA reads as TGTGCCAGCAGTTCCCAGGGGGCGCCTGGCTACACCTTC.

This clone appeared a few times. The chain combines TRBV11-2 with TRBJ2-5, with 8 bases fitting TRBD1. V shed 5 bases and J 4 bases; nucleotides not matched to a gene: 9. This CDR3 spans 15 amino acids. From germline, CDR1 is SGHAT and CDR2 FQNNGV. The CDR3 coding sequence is TGTGCCAGCAGCCCTAGACAGGGGCATTTAGAGACCCAGTACTTC. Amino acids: CASSPRQGHLETQYF.